The 13 T cell receptor beta chains below come from one sample, sequenced in a study of blood T cell repertoires in COVID-19. The method was immunoSEQ multiplex PCR; TCRdb's version includes in-frame clones alone and lacks a portion of them. The sample lists around 200,000 clones; just under 80% were seen once. The sample consisted of peripheral blood. Source of these receptors: a woman over 75 with active or convalescent COVID-19.

The chain joins TRBV5-6 to TRBJ1-3; no definite D call. The germline V gene has CDR1 SGHDT and CDR2 YYEEEE. The CDR3 totals 15 residues. V was pared by 2 bases and J by 1 base, with 10 bases between. The CDR3 spells CASSLVRASGNTIYF. DNA of the CDR3: TGTGCCAGCAGCTTAGTGAGGGCTTCTGGAAACACCATATATTTT.

V is TRBV3-1 (or the pseudogene TRBV3-2) and J is TRBJ1-2; 11 bases align to TRBD1. The J segment lost 7 bases and the V segment lost 1 base, leaving 11 bases of the junction unmatched. Germline V lookup: CDR1 LGHDT, CDR2 YNNKEL (reference sequence). CDR3 size: 17 residues. For the CDR3, the DNA is TGTGCCAGCAGCCAAGCTACGCGGGGGACAGGGGGTTTTGGCTACACCTTC. Translating it yields CASSQATRGTGGFGYTF.

The CDR3 reads CASSNRELSYGYTF. The CDR3 region has the DNA TGTGCCAGCAGCAACCGGGAGCTCTCATATGGCTACACCTTC. The chain has TRBV6-6 and TRBJ1-2; no firm D call. The CDR3 length is 14 residues. The V end was cut by 6 bases, the J end by 5 bases, with 16 bases between. Per the germline V gene, CDR1 is MNHNY and CDR2 is SVGAGI (reference sequence).

The V gene is TRBV9, the J gene TRBJ1-4, with a tentative D call TRBD1 (5 bases). Trimming took off 4 bases at V and 5 bases at J, with 12 bases between the two ends. Germline assignment: CDR1 SGDLS and CDR2 YYNGEE. This CDR3 is built from 14 residues. CDR3 DNA: TGTGCCAGCAGCCCTCGTGGGGGGAATGAAAAACTGTTTTTT. Translation gives CASSPRGGNEKLFF. Full variable domain (outside the CDR3, taken from reference TRBV9 and TRBJ1-4): DSGVTQTPKHLITATGQRVTLRCSPRSGDLSVYWYQQSLDQGLQFLIQYYNGEERAKGNILERFSAQQFPDLHSELNLSSLELGDSALYFCASSPRGGNEKLFFGSGTQLSVL.

The chain couples TRBV5-1 to TRBJ2-1; D is possibly TRBD1 (5 bases). Germline loops: CDR1 SGHRS, CDR2 YFSETQ. Trimming took 0 bases from V and 4 from J, leaving 11 bases between them. This CDR3 is 15 amino acids long. CDR3 nucleotide sequence: TGCGCCAGCAGCTTGGATGGGGCAGAGTACAATGAGCAGTTCTTC. It specifies CASSLDGAEYNEQFF. Supplemented by reference TRBV5-1 and TRBJ2-1, the full variable domain reads KAGVTQTPRYLIKTRGQQVTLSCSPISGHRSVSWYQQTPGQGLQFLFEYFSETQRNKGNFPGRFSGRQFSNSRSEMNVSTLELGDSALYLCASSLDGAEYNEQFFGPGTRLTVL.

The gene calls are TRBV30 and TRBJ2-5; D possibly corresponds to TRBD1 (6 bases). The CDR3 consists of 13 residues. V dropped 4 bases and J dropped 1 base, with 10 bases sitting between them. Germline loops: CDR1 GTSNPN, CDR2 SVGIG (reference sequence). The DNA of the CDR3 is TGTGCCTGGAAAGGGACAAGCCAAGAGACCCAGTACTTC. It is translated as CAWKGTSQETQYF.

The chain has TRBV5-6 and TRBJ1-2, with 12 bases identical to TRBD1. J was trimmed by 8 bases and V by 4 bases; bases with no gene match: 18. Germline-derived CDR1 and CDR2 are SGHDT and YYEEEE. The CDR3 extends over 18 amino acids. CDR3 coding DNA: TGTGCCAGCAGCCTCGAGGGCTTCGGGACAGGGGGCCGTGGGGGCTACACCTTC. Translation: CASSLEGFGTGGRGGYTF.

The gene calls are TRBV7-2 and TRBJ1-3; D is possibly TRBD1 (6 bases). Germline V gene data show CDR1 as SGHTA and CDR2 as FQGNSA. The CDR3 length is 14 residues. Trimming left V 5 bases short and J 7 bases short, with 15 bases between. DNA for the CDR3: TGTGCCAGCAGCCCCGGGACATGGAGGAACACCATATATTTT. It translates to CASSPGTWRNTIYF.

The genes are TRBV7-2 and TRBJ2-3; D might be TRBD1 (5 bases). This CDR3 has 14 residues. The germline V gene has CDR1 SGHTA and CDR2 FQGNSA. Trimming cost V 8 bases and J 1 base, with 13 bases left between them. The CDR3 loop reads CASRRLRGTDTQYF. The CDR3 DNA reads as TGTGCCAGCCGCAGACTCAGGGGCACAGATACGCAGTATTTT.

Here the CDR3 DNA reads TGTGCCAGTACTCCCAGCGCATCTAGCAATCAGCCCCAGCATTTT. This gives the protein CASTPSASSNQPQHF. The V call is TRBV19, the J call TRBJ1-5; unclear D gene. Looked up from germline, CDR1 is LNHDA and CDR2 is SQIVND (reference sequence). The CDR3 spans 15 residues. The V end lost 7 bases, the J end lost 0 bases, and 13 bases lay between the germline ends.

V is TRBV28 and J is TRBJ1-2; D might be TRBD1 (6 bases). Germline-derived CDR1 and CDR2 are MDHEN and SYDVKM. V shed 5 bases and J shed 4 bases, with 14 bases lying between them. This CDR3 has 14 residues. As DNA, the CDR3 is TGTGCCAGCAGTCCCGGGACATGGGGCTATGGCTACACCTTC. It codes for CASSPGTWGYGYTF.

This sequence joins TRBV19 and TRBJ1-2; TRBD1 aligns across 10 bases. This CDR3 comprises 16 residues. Germline V CDR1 and CDR2: LNHDA, SQIVND (reference sequence). With V trimmed by 4 bases and J by 5 bases, 10 bases remained unmatched. The CDR3 DNA reads as TGTGCCAGTAGTACCCACTCGACAGGGGGCGCGTATGGCTACACCTTC. Protein sequence: CASSTHSTGGAYGYTF.

V usage is TRBV6-6 and J usage is TRBJ2-3; 14 bases line up with TRBD2. The CDR3 is made up of 18 amino acids. V lost 5 bases, J lost 0 bases, and 7 bases stayed unmatched. CDR1 is MNHNY, CDR2 SVGAGI, per germline (reference sequence). CDR3 coding DNA: TGTGCCAGCAGTCTGGGACTAGCGGGGGCCATTAGCACAGATACGCAGTATTTT. It translates to CASSLGLAGAISTDTQYF.